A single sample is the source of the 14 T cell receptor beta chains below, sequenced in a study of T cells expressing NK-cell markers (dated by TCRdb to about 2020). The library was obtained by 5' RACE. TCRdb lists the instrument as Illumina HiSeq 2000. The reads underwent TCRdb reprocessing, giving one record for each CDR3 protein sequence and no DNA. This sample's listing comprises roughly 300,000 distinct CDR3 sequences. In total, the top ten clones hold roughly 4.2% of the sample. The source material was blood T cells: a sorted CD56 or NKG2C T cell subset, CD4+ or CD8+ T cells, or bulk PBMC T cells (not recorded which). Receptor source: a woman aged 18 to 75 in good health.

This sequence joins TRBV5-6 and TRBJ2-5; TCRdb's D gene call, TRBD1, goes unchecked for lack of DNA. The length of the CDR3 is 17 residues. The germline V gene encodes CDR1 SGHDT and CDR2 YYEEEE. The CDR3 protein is CASSLGGGQGARETQYF.

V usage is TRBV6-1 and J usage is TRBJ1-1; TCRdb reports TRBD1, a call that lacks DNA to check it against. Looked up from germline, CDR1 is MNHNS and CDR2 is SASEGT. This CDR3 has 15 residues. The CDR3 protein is CASSARTGGKTEAFF.

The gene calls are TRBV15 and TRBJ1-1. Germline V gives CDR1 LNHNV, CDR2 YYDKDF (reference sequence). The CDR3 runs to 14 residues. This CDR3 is CATSREQADTEAFF.

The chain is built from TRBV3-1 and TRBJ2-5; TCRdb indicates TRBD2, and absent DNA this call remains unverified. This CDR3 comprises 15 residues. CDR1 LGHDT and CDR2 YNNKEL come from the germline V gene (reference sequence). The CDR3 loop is CASRHVKTREETQYF.

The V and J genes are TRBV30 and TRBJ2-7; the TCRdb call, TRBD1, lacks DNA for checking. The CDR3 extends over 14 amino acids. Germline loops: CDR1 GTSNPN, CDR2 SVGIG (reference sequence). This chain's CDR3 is CAWSGRGWSYEQYF. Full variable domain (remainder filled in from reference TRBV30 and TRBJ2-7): SQTIHQWPATLVQPVGSPLSLECTVEGTSNPNLYWYRQAAGRGLQLLFYSVGIGQISSEVPQNLSASRPQDRQFILSSKKLLLSDSGFYLCAWSGRGWSYEQYFGPGTRLTVT.

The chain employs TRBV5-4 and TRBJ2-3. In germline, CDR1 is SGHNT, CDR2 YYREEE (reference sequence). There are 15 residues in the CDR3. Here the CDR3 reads CASSWAPSGTDTQYF.

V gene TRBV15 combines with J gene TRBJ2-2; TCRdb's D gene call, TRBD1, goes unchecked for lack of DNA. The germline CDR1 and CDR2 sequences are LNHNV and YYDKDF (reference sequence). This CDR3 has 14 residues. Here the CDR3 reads CATSYRQDTGELFF.

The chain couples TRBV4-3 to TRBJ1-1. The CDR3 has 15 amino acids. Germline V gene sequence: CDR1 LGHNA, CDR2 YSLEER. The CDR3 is CASSQDGVGSTEAFF.

The CDR3 sequence: CAISDPAKRKAGAYNEQFF. The chain uses TRBV10-3 and TRBJ2-1; the TCRdb D gene call, TRBD2, has no DNA to confirm it. Germline V gene sequence: CDR1 ENHRY, CDR2 SYGVKD. This CDR3 is built from 19 residues.

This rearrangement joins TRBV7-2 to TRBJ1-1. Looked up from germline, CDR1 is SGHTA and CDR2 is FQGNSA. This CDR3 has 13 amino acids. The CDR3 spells CASSLGWHTEAFF.

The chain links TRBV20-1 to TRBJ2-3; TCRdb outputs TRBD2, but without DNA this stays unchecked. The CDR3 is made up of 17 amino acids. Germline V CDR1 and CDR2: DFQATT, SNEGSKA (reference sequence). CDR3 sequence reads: CSAAPILSGAGTDTQYF.

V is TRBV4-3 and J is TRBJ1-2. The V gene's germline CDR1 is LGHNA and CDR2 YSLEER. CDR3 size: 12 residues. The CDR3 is CASSHPEAGYTF.

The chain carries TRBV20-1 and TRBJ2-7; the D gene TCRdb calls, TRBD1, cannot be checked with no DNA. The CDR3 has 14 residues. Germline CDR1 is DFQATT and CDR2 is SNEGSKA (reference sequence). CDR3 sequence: CSARPDRLSYEQYF.

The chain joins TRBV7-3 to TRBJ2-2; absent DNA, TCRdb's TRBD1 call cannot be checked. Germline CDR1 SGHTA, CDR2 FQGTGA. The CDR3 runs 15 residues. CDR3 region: CASSLIPGPVGELFF.